This T cell receptor beta chain was obtained from a study of shared clonotypes between healthy human individuals. Measured with immunoSEQ multiplex PCR; TCRdb has only the in-frame clones, and not every one. This repertoire shows around 990,000 clones, 60% to 85% found once; its top ten account for almost 0.9%. General study points: Read depth was anticipated to influence clonotype sharing among donors. Larger estimated richness was generally seen in naive subsets than in memory subsets.

The table lists this clone with a few counts. Its target is unknown. V was shortened by 2 bases and J by 7 bases, with 15 bases between the two germline ends. Germline V CDR1 and CDR2: KGHSH, LQKENI. The CDR3 contains 14 residues. Into CD45RA+ naive and CD45RA-negative memory subsets, the CD4+ cells were split. The TCR was taken from a man between 18 and 35 years old in good health. Some clones in this sample may be carry-over from other donors' samples. Sequenced: memory CD4+ T cells from PBMCs. Subset: CD45RA-negative fraction. The V call is TRBV18, the J call TRBJ2-7, with D uncertain. The CDR3 sequence: CASSPDASGREQYF. The DNA for the CDR3 is TGTGCCAGCTCACCAGATGCCTCCGGTAGGGAGCAGTACTTC.